Below, one T cell receptor (beta chain) is given with its context. Its antigen remains unknown. The data were obtained in a study of T cell responses to AZD1222 COVID-19 vaccine. The overall study: Timing groups of about 4 and about 12 weeks for second doses were pooled.

Germline values: CDR1 MGHDK, CDR2 SYGVNS. The CDR3 consists of 15 residues. The V and J ends lost 1 base and 0 bases respectively, with 10 bases between them. General study points: Most donors were white British and more were female, and clonal diversity was possibly underestimated. Of spike-specific TCRs, nearly half reportedly target regions left unmutated in variants. Vaccination with two AZD1222 doses was followed by a rise in Spike-specific TCR breadth and depth.

TCRdb keeps only in-frame clones here, not all; method: immunoSEQ multiplex PCR. Seen here are about 100,000 clones, about 93% observed once, and the top ten hold 1.5% to 2%. J is TRBJ2-7 and V is TRBV25-1; D is unresolved. Sequencing used peripheral blood, obtained on day 0 of AZD1222 vaccination. The receptor comes from an adult in good health. The CDR3 sequence: CASSESVAGSYEQYF. The CDR3 nucleotides are TGTGCCAGCAGTGAATCAGTGGCTGGCTCCTACGAGCAGTACTTC.